These 21 T cell receptor beta chains were all obtained from the same sample, sequenced in a study of regulatory T cells in long-lasting Graves disease. The time point was: persistent/refractory GD, antithyroid drugs over 5 years with positive TRAb. The authors made the TCR library using RNA they extracted from PBMCs. Libraries of TCR beta came from iRepertoire HTBI primers plus Arm-PCR of CDR3 regions. TCRdb used MiXCR to reprocess the multiplex PCR reads, holding one entry per CDR3 protein. This table holds 500,000 to 700,000 distinct CDR3 sequences, about 32% found once. The sequenced sample was peripheral blood mononuclear cells (PBMCs), obtained when the disease was refractory, from a patient treated with antithyroid drugs. These receptors originate from a female donor with Graves disease.

The table lists this clonotype with a few counts. The chain has TRBV12-3 or TRBV12-4 and TRBJ2-7; 9 bases are a match to TRBD2. The CDR3 consists of 14 residues. Trimming cost V 8 bases and J 0 bases; bases outside gene matches: 5. The CDR3 DNA is TGTGCCAGCTGCACTAGCGGGTACTCCTACGAGCAGTACTTC. Encoded protein: CASCTSGYSYEQYF.

This clonotype was counted once. CDR3 in amino acids: CASSQGGLRDTEAFF. Here the CDR3 DNA reads TGCGCCAGCAGCCAGGGCGGGCTGCGGGACACTGAAGCTTTCTTT. The chain links TRBV4-1 to TRBJ1-1; unclear D gene. The CDR3 sequence is 15 residues long. Trimming left V 3 bases short and J 3 bases short, with 14 bases between. Germline lookup yields CDR1 MGHRA and CDR2 YSYEKL.

This clonotype was recorded only once. This is likely a read error, given that the CDR3 carries no conserved phenylalanine or tryptophan at its end. This CDR3 reads CSARDRLAEPYEQYS. The DNA of the CDR3 is TGCAGTGCTAGAGATCGGCTAGCGGAGCCCTACGAGCAGTACTCC. This sequence joins TRBV20-1 and TRBJ2-7; 7 bases are a match to TRBD2. CDR3 length: 15 residues. V shed 0 bases, J shed 2 bases, and the junction held 7 bases outside the gene matches. Germline CDR1 DFQATT, CDR2 SNEGSKA (reference sequence).

V and J are TRBV19 and TRBJ1-2; D is uncertain. Trimming took 10 bases from V and 10 from J, leaving 10 bases between them. The CDR3 extends over 9 amino acids. Per germline, CDR1 LNHDA and CDR2 SQIVND (reference sequence). CDR3 nucleotides: TGTGCCATGTCACGTGACTACACCTTC. Its translation is CAMSRDYTF.

A note on this clonotype: A read error is possible here, since a much larger clone lies one base away. V gene TRBV27 combines with J gene TRBJ1-1; TRBD1 matches 7 bases. Germline CDR1 reads MNHEY; CDR2 reads SMNVEV (reference sequence). V shed 8 bases, J shed 0 bases, and the junction held 3 bases outside the gene matches. The CDR3 totals 13 residues. CDR3 amino acids: CASWGQLNTEAFF. The CDR3 bases are TGTGCCAGCTGGGGACAGTTGAACACTGAAGCTTTCTTT.

This clonotype was seen a handful of times. This sequence joins TRBV5-1 and TRBJ1-1; 8 positions match TRBD1. The CDR3 sequence is 14 residues long. Germline V gene sequence: CDR1 SGHRS, CDR2 YFSETQ. V shed 2 bases, J shed 5 bases, and the junction held 5 bases outside the gene matches. The CDR3 DNA follows: TGCGCCAGCAGCTTCGGCAGACAGGGGACTGAAGCTTTCTTT. Translated: CASSFGRQGTEAFF.

The rearrangement links TRBV20-1 to TRBJ2-7; 7 bases match TRBD1. The germline gives CDR1 DFQATT, CDR2 SNEGSKA (reference sequence). V trimming: 1 base; J trimming: 2 bases; junction bases outside the gene matches: 5. This CDR3 is 14 amino acids long. This CDR3 reads CSARVGTATYEQYF. In DNA form, the CDR3 reads TGCAGTGCTAGAGTGGGGACAGCAACCTACGAGCAGTACTTC.

V is TRBV2 and J is TRBJ1-4; D remains ambiguous. Germline V gene data show CDR1 as SNHLY and CDR2 as FYNNEI. V lost 6 bases and J lost 4, with 12 bases in between. There are 14 residues in the CDR3. CDR3 residues: CASSSRNRNEKLFF. CDR3 DNA sequence: TGTGCCAGCAGCTCCCGGAACCGTAATGAAAAACTGTTTTTT.

This clonotype has a handful of counts. The J gene is TRBJ1-4, the V gene TRBV6-1; tentatively, D is TRBD1 (6 bases). Germline loops: CDR1 MNHNS, CDR2 SASEGT. The germline V and J ends were trimmed by 6 bases and 7 bases, with 15 bases remaining between them. The CDR3 extends over 14 amino acids. The DNA of the CDR3 is TGTGCCAGCAGAGAACAGGGAGGTGGTGAAAAACTGTTTTTT. This codes for CASREQGGGEKLFF.

In its sample, this clonotype was seen a few times. J is TRBJ1-5 and V is TRBV18; tentatively, D is TRBD1 (5 bases). The CDR3 has 14 amino acids. V lost 8 bases and J 7 bases, leaving 18 bases between the germline ends. CDR1 is KGHSH, CDR2 LQKENI, per germline. In DNA form, the CDR3 reads TGTGCCAGCGTTCGGGCGGGGGTCGGGCAGCCCCAGCATTTT. Its translation: CASVRAGVGQPQHF. Drawing the rest from reference TRBV18 and TRBJ1-5, the complete variable domain is NAGVMQNPRHLVRRRGQEARLRCSPMKGHSHVYWYRQLPEEGLKFMVYLQKENIIDESGMPKERFSAEFPKEGPSILRIQQVVRGDSAAYFCASVRAGVGQPQHFGDGTRLSIL.

The rearrangement uses TRBV4-1 and TRBJ1-2, with 10 bases aligning to TRBD1. V was pared by 5 bases and J by 6 bases, with 6 bases of the junction left unmatched. This CDR3 contains 14 residues. CDR1 and CDR2 (germline): MGHRA, YSYEKL. The CDR3, as DNA: TGCGCCAGCAGCTCCACGACAGGGGGCAATGGCTACACCTTC. Translation gives CASSSTTGGNGYTF.

There are a few counts of this clonotype. The gene calls are TRBV28 and TRBJ1-5, with D maybe TRBD1 (6 bases). Looked up from germline, CDR1 is MDHEN and CDR2 is SYDVKM. The CDR3 covers 17 residues. With 7 bases removed from V and 0 bases from J, the gap between germline ends came to 19 bases. CDR3 region: CASTTLGAGASNQPQHF. Here the CDR3 DNA reads TGTGCCAGCACGACTTTGGGGGCAGGGGCTAGCAATCAGCCCCAGCATTTT.

There are a few counts of this clonotype. This chain connects TRBV12-3 or TRBV12-4 to TRBJ1-1; unclear D gene. Deletions cut 8 bases from V and 6 bases from J, with 16 bases between. The CDR3 sequence is 13 residues long. The CDR3 DNA follows: TGTGCCAGCCCAGGACCCCCGGACCCTGAAGCTTTCTTT. Translating it yields CASPGPPDPEAFF.

A word on this clonotype: The junction departs from germline at one end; a sequencing error may be responsible. The V gene is TRBV5-1, the J gene TRBJ1-6; D possibly corresponds to TRBD1 (6 bases). Per the germline V gene, CDR1 is SGHRS and CDR2 is YFSETQ. This CDR3 has 16 amino acids. The CDR3 here is CASSSGQSSYNSPLHF. DNA of the CDR3: TGCGCCAGCAGCTCGGGACAAAGCTCCTATAATTCGCCCCTCCACTTT.

A few counts support this clonotype. In DNA form, the CDR3 reads TGTGCCAGCAGTCAAAGTGGGACGGACTCTTATGGCTACACCTTC. As protein: CASSQSGTDSYGYTF. This chain links TRBV12-3 or TRBV12-4 with TRBJ1-2; a possible D gene is TRBD1 (5 bases). CDR3 size: 15 residues. Trimming removed 5 bases from V and 5 bases from J, with 18 bases in between.

The gene calls are TRBV20-1 and TRBJ1-1; 7 positions agree with TRBD1. With 6 bases clipped from V and 4 bases from J, the junction kept 5 bases outside the gene matches. CDR1 is DFQATT, CDR2 SNEGSKA, per germline (reference sequence). The CDR3 is made up of 12 amino acids. The CDR3 bases are TGCAGTGCCAGACAGGGTCTCACTGAAGCTTTCTTT. Translated, it gives CSARQGLTEAFF.

In its sample, this clonotype was seen many times. The V and J genes are TRBV9 and TRBJ1-1; no reliable D call. Germline-derived CDR1 and CDR2 are SGDLS and YYNGEE. Trimming removed 4 bases at V and 1 base at J, with 8 bases between. The CDR3 consists of 13 residues. In DNA, the CDR3 is TGTGCCAGCAGCTTTCAGGAGAACACTGAAGCTTTCTTT. This encodes CASSFQENTEAFF.

V and J are TRBV30 and TRBJ1-1; 9 bases fit TRBD1. J gave up 4 bases and V 4 bases, and 10 bases lay outside the gene matches. Germline CDR1 and CDR2: GTSNPN and SVGIG (reference sequence). This CDR3 region has 15 residues. CDR3 region: CAWKPPDRGITEAFF. The DNA for the CDR3 is TGTGCCTGGAAGCCCCCGGACAGGGGTATCACTGAAGCTTTCTTT.

CDR3 sequence (DNA): TGTGCCAGCTCACAACGGACTAGCGGGAACGAAGAGACCCAGTACTTC. Its translation: CASSQRTSGNEETQYF. This sequence joins TRBV18 and TRBJ2-5, with TRBD2 matching 12 bases. After removal of 4 bases from V and 3 bases from J, the junction contained 6 bases not matched to a gene. Germline V gene sequence: CDR1 KGHSH, CDR2 LQKENI. There are 16 residues in the CDR3.

This chain connects TRBV20-1 to TRBJ1-2; D call uncertain. V was clipped by 6 bases and J by 0 bases, with 8 bases between them. The CDR3 has 12 residues. Germline CDR1 reads DFQATT; CDR2 reads SNEGSKA (reference sequence). CDR3 amino acids: CSARTANYGYTF. The DNA of the CDR3 is TGCAGTGCCCGGACCGCTAACTATGGCTACACCTTC.

The chain carries TRBV15 and TRBJ2-2; D is uncertain. V was clipped by 1 base and J by 1 base, with 7 bases between them. The CDR3 has 15 amino acids. Germline V gene sequence: CDR1 LNHNV, CDR2 YYDKDF (reference sequence). DNA for the CDR3: TGTGCCACCAGCAGAGTTTCGGGGAACACCGGGGAGCTGTTTTTT. The encoded protein is CATSRVSGNTGELFF.